The sequence of this TCR beta chain was determined in a study of OX40 agonist ivuxolimab in advanced cancers. Study-level results: Partial responders receiving 0.1-3.0 mg/kg showed among the lowest clonal expansion. Expanded peripheral T cell antigen specificity was not determined.

The CDR3 has 20 residues. Trimming removed 5 bases from V and 0 bases from J; junction bases left unmatched: 10. Germline-derived CDR1 and CDR2 are LNHNV and YYDKDF (reference sequence). Here immunoSEQ multiplex PCR was the method, and the copy in TCRdb shows in-frame clones only, minus some. The sample yields around 9,900 clones, 60% to 75% seen once. This clone was detected only once. Antigen: not known. Systemic immunosuppression or autoimmune disease history was grounds to exclude patients. This sequence joins TRBV15 and TRBJ2-1, with 16 bases aligning to TRBD2. This material consisted of CD4+ or CD8+ T cells sorted from blood, taken in a trial of the OX40 agonist ivuxolimab. The sequence derives from an adult with an advanced solid tumor such as melanoma, head and neck, liver or kidney cancer. The CDR3 coding sequence is TGTGCCACCAGCCGAACGGGACTAGCGGGGGGGACCCGCTCCTACAATGAGCAGTTCTTC. This encodes CATSRTGLAGGTRSYNEQFF.